The 17 T cell receptor beta chains presented below share a single source sample, sequenced in a study of T cell responses to AZD1222 COVID-19 vaccine. Data came from immunoSEQ multiplex PCR; TCRdb stores just in-frame clones and leaves some out. This table has approximately 140,000 clones, under 95% appearing once. The source was peripheral blood, collected on day 0 of MenACWY control vaccination. The receptors shown here come from an adult in good health.

The chain combines TRBV6-5 with TRBJ1-2, with 9 bases identical to TRBD1. The trim removed 7 bases at V and 7 bases at J, leaving 13 bases unmatched. The CDR3 spans 15 residues. Germline lookup yields CDR1 MNHEY and CDR2 SVGAGI. The CDR3 loop is CASTQPGQGSGGYTF. The CDR3 DNA is TGTGCCAGCACCCAACCGGGACAGGGAAGCGGTGGCTACACCTTC.

This chain links TRBV24-1 with TRBJ2-1; D unclear. Deletions cut 7 bases from V and 0 bases from J, with 0 bases between. CDR1 and CDR2 from the germline V gene are KGHDR and SFDVKD. The CDR3 runs to 11 residues. The CDR3: CATSSYNEQFF. CDR3 nucleotide sequence: TGTGCCACCAGCTCCTACAATGAGCAGTTCTTC.

CDR3 sequence: CSVGTESLANYGYTF. The CDR3 DNA follows: TGCAGCGTCGGGACAGAAAGTCTTGCTAACTATGGCTACACCTTC. The rearrangement joins TRBV29-1 to TRBJ1-2, with 7 bases fitting TRBD1. CDR1 is SQVTM, CDR2 ANQGSEA, per germline. V dropped 6 bases and J dropped 0; count of bases not matched to a gene: 10. The CDR3 has 15 residues. The complete variable domain, with remaining parts taken from reference TRBV29-1 and TRBJ1-2, reads SAVISQKPSRDICQRGTSLTIQCQVDSQVTMMFWYRQQPGQSLTLIATANQGSEATYESGFVIDKFPISRPNLTFSTLTVSNMSPEDSSIYLCSVGTESLANYGYTFGSGTRLTVV.

V and J are TRBV12-5 and TRBJ1-3; no reliable D call. Looked up from germline, CDR1 is LGHNT and CDR2 is FRNRAP. The CDR3 runs 13 residues. Trimming removed 6 bases at V and 0 bases at J, with 6 bases between. The CDR3 DNA reads as TGTGCTAGTGGAAGCCCCTCTGGAAACACCATATATTTT. Translated: CASGSPSGNTIYF.

V usage is TRBV24-1 and J usage is TRBJ2-3, with TRBD2 matching over 10 bases. This CDR3 contains 14 residues. Germline CDR1 reads KGHDR; CDR2 reads SFDVKD. After removal of 10 bases from V and 2 bases from J, the junction contained 5 bases not matched to a gene. The chain's CDR3 is CATGLATSTDTQYF. The CDR3 DNA reads as TGTGCCACGGGACTAGCGACTTCCACAGATACGCAGTATTTT.

The CDR3 bases are TGTGCCAGCACGCCGAGGTCGACTAATGAAAAACTGTTTTTT. It is translated as CASTPRSTNEKLFF. The chain joins TRBV28 to TRBJ1-4; D is unresolved. V was pared by 7 bases and J by 2 bases, with 11 bases between. The germline V gene encodes CDR1 MDHEN and CDR2 SYDVKM. The CDR3 runs 14 residues.

This CDR3 is CASSPTGTSLDEQYF. CDR3 DNA sequence: TGTGCCAGCAGCCCCACCGGGACTAGCCTCGACGAGCAGTACTTC. The genes are TRBV13 and TRBJ2-7; 9 nucleotides line up with TRBD2. Germline CDR1 reads PRHDT; CDR2 reads FYEKMQ (reference sequence). Trimming took 5 bases from V and 5 from J; bases not matched to a gene: 10. The CDR3 contains 15 residues. Full variable domain (missing parts from reference TRBV13 and TRBJ2-7): AAGVIQSPRHLIKEKRETATLKCYPIPRHDTVYWYQQGPGQDPQFLISFYEKMQSDKGSIPDRFSAQQFSDYHSELNMSSLELGDSALYFCASSPTGTSLDEQYFGPGTRLTVT.

This chain links TRBV12-3 or TRBV12-4 with TRBJ1-5; D gene uncertain. The CDR3 spans 11 residues. The V end lost 4 bases, the J end lost 11 bases, and 9 bases lay between the germline ends. As DNA, the CDR3 is TGTGCCAGCAGTTCTCCTTGGGCCCAGCATTTT. Its translation is CASSSPWAQHF.

The J gene is TRBJ1-5, the V gene TRBV2; 7 nucleotides line up with TRBD1. V was pared by 4 bases and J by 3 bases, with 3 bases of the junction left unmatched. CDR3 size: 14 residues. Germline-derived CDR1 and CDR2 are SNHLY and FYNNEI. CDR3 region: CASSADRLNQPQHF. The CDR3, as DNA: TGTGCCAGCAGTGCGGACAGGCTCAATCAGCCCCAGCATTTT.

CDR3 sequence (DNA): TGTGCTAGTGGTTTCTCAGGAGAGGGGTATCGTGGCTACACCTTC. It codes for CASGFSGEGYRGYTF. The rearrangement uses TRBV12-5 and TRBJ1-2; perhaps TRBD1 as D (5 bases). V was clipped by 3 bases and J by 7 bases, with 18 bases between them. This CDR3 is 15 amino acids long. CDR1 is LGHNT, CDR2 FRNRAP, per germline.

The chain has TRBV5-1 and TRBJ2-3; 8 bases are shared with TRBD1. The CDR3 runs 15 residues. The trim removed 4 bases at V and 2 bases at J, leaving 6 bases unmatched. Germline lookup yields CDR1 SGHRS and CDR2 YFSETQ. CDR3 bases: TGCGCCAGCAGCCCCAAGACAGGGGTCACAGATACGCAGTATTTT. This gives the protein CASSPKTGVTDTQYF.

CDR3 sequence: CASSEALDRVQFF. CDR3 sequence (DNA): TGTGCCAGCAGTGAAGCGCTGGACAGGGTCCAGTTCTTC. The chain uses TRBV6-1 and TRBJ2-1; 8 bases fit TRBD1. Germline CDR1 MNHNS, CDR2 SASEGT. This CDR3 contains 13 residues. With 0 bases clipped from V and 13 bases from J, the junction kept 5 bases outside the gene matches.

J is TRBJ1-3 and V is TRBV6-1; 7 bases match TRBD1. CDR1 and CDR2 (germline): MNHNS, SASEGT. V lost 2 bases and J lost 4; bases outside the gene matches: 5. This CDR3 has 15 residues. In DNA, the CDR3 is TGTGCCAGCAGTGAAACGACAGGGCTCGGAAACACCATATATTTT. Translated, it gives CASSETTGLGNTIYF.

The chain carries TRBV2 and TRBJ1-1; TRBD1 agrees at 10 bases. V gave up 0 bases and J gave up 0 bases; unmatched junction bases: 1. The CDR3 extends over 16 amino acids. The germline V gene encodes CDR1 SNHLY and CDR2 FYNNEI. CDR3 residues: CASSEAGQGLNTEAFF. CDR3 in DNA: TGTGCCAGCAGTGAAGCGGGACAGGGGTTGAACACTGAAGCTTTCTTT.

The CDR3 nucleotides are TGTGCCAGCAGCCGTCAGGGGTCCCGTAATTCACCCCTCCACTTT. Translating gives CASSRQGSRNSPLHF. The chain has TRBV7-2 and TRBJ1-6, with D possibly being TRBD1 (6 bases). Trimming removed 5 bases from V and 6 bases from J, with 14 bases in between. CDR3 size: 15 residues. From germline, CDR1 is SGHTA and CDR2 FQGNSA. Filled out from reference TRBV7-2 and TRBJ1-6, the complete variable domain reads GAGVSQSPSNKVTEKGKDVELRCDPISGHTALYWYRQSLGQGLEFLIYFQGNSAPDKSGLPSDRFSAERTGGSVSTLTIQRTQQEDSAVYLCASSRQGSRNSPLHFGNGTRLTVT.

The chain links TRBV7-6 to TRBJ2-2, with TRBD1 matching 7 bases. In germline, CDR1 is SGHVS, CDR2 FNYEAQ. V was pared by 5 bases and J by 6 bases, with 12 bases of the junction left unmatched. This CDR3 spans 16 amino acids. The CDR3 sequence: CASSTRRGLRSGELFF. The CDR3 DNA follows: TGTGCCAGCAGCACCCGCAGGGGGTTAAGGTCCGGGGAGCTGTTTTTT. The full variable domain, rest sourced from reference TRBV7-6 and TRBJ2-2, is GAGVSQSPRYKVTKRGQDVALRCDPISGHVSLYWYRQALGQGPEFLTYFNYEAQQDKSGLPNDRFSAERPEGSISTLTIQRTEQRDSAMYRCASSTRRGLRSGELFFGEGSRLTVL.

Only one count was recorded for this clone. The chain employs TRBV3-1 (or the pseudogene TRBV3-2) and TRBJ2-1; possibly TRBD1 for D (6 bases). This CDR3 region has 14 residues. Trimming took 3 bases from V and 7 from J, leaving 13 bases between them. In germline, CDR1 is LGHDT, CDR2 YNNKEL (reference sequence). The chain's CDR3 is CASSHFQGRNEQFF. CDR3 DNA: TGTGCCAGCAGCCATTTTCAGGGGAGAAATGAGCAGTTCTTC.